This T cell receptor (beta chain) was profiled in a study of T cell responses to AZD1222 COVID-19 vaccine. General study points: Spike as a whole was targeted by vaccine-associated CD4 TCRs, dominant at 160-218 and 743-854.

Assay: immunoSEQ multiplex PCR; the TCRdb copy retains only in-frame clones and omits some. Here the sample spans 95,000 to 150,000 clones, roughly 84% being singletons. This clone was seen a handful of times. Antigen specificity is unknown. Trimming cost V 0 bases and J 13 bases, with 16 bases left between them. The CDR3 has 15 amino acids. Germline-derived CDR1 and CDR2 are SGHVS and FQNEAQ. This sequence was found in an adult in good health. The gene calls are TRBV7-8 and TRBJ1-6, with D perhaps matching TRBD1 (5 bases). Sequenced here: peripheral blood, sampled on day 0 of AZD1222 vaccination. Here the CDR3 reads CASSLAKVRGWPLHF. In DNA, the CDR3 is TGTGCCAGCAGCTTAGCGAAAGTCCGGGGGTGGCCCCTCCACTTT. The full variable domain, its missing parts supplied by reference TRBV7-8 and TRBJ1-6, is GAGVSQSPRYKVAKRGQDVALRCDPISGHVSLFWYQQALGQGPEFLTYFQNEAQLDKSGLPSDRFFAERPEGSVSTLKIQRTQQEDSAVYLCASSLAKVRGWPLHFGNGTRLTVT.